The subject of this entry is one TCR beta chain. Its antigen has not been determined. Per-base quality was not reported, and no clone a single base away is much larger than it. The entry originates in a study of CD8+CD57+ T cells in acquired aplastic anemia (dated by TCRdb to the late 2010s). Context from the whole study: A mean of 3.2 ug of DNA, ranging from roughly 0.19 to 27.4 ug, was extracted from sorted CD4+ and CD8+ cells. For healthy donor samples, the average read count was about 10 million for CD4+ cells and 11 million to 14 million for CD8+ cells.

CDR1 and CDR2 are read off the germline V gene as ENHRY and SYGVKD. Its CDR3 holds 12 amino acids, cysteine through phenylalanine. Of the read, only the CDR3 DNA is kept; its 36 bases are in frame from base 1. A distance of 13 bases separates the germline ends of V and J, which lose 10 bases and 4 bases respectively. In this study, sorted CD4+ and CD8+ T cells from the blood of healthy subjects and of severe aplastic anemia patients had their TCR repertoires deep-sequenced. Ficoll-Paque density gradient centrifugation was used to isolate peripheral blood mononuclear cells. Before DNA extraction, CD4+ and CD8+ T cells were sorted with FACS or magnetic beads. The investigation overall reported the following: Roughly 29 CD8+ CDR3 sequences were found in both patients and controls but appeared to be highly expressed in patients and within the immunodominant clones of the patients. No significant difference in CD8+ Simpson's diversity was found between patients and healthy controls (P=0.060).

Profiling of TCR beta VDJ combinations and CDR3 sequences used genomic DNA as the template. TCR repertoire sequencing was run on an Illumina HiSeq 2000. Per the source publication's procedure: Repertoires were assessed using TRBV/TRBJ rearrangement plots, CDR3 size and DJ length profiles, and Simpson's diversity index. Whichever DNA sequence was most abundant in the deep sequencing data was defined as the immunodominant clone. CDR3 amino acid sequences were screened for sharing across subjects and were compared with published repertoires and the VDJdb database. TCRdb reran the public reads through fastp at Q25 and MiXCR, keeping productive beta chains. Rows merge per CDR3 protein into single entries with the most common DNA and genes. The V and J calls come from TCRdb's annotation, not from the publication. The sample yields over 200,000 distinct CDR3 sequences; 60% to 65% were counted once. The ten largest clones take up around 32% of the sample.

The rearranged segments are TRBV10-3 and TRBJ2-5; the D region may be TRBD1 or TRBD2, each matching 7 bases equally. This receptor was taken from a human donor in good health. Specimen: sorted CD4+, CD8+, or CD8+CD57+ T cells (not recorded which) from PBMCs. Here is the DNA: TGTGCCACCTCAGGGGGGGGAGAGACCCAGTACTTC. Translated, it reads CATSGGGETQYF.